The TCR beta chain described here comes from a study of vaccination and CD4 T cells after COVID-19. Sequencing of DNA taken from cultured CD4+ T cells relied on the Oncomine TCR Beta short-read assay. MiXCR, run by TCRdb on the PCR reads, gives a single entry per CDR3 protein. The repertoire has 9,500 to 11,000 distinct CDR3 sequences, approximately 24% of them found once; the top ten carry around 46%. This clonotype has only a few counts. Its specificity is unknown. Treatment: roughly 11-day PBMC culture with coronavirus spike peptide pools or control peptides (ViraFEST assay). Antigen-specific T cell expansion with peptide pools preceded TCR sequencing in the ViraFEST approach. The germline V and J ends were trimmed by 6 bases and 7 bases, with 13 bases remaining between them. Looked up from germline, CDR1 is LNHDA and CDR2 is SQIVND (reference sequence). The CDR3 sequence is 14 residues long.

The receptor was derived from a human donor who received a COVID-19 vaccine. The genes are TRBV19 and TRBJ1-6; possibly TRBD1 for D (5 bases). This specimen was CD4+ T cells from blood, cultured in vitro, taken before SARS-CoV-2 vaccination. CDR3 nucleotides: TGTGCCAGTAGCCCCGGGACTAAGAATTCACCCCTCCACTTT. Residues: CASSPGTKNSPLHF. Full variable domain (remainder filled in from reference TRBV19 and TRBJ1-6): DGGITQSPKYLFRKEGQNVTLSCEQNLNHDAMYWYRQDPGQGLRLIYYSQIVNDFQKGDIAEGYSVSREKKESFPLTVTSAQKNPTAFYLCASSPGTKNSPLHFGNGTRLTVT.